Sequencing of this TCR beta chain was carried out in a study of cytomegalovirus exposure and HLA in healthy donors (TCRdb year 2017). Looking at the study overall: In an earlier analysis of under 750 of the donors, 276 Gb of sequence data and just under 120 million unique TCR beta sequences from roughly 180 million T cells were reported. An early release that covered more than 550 HLA-typed donors contained about 300 gigabases of sequencing data and roughly 84 million unique TCR sequences. Of the roughly 420 genotyped donors, less than 85% were placed in the genetic ancestry cluster associated with self-reported Caucasian donors. The study aimed to test whether cataloging public T cell receptors could reveal signatures of past pathogen exposure. The study profiled the T cell repertoires of under 700 subjects by immunosequencing and related them to cytomegalovirus serostatus. In addition to the first cohort of 650 to 800 subjects, a separate validation cohort of 120 different subjects was used. To predict cytomegalovirus infection status, the study brought together high-throughput TCR immunosequencing, statistical association of individual TCRs with disease status, and machine learning. To study patterns of TCR occurrence, a later analysis re-analyzed previously published TCR beta repertoires from 700 or so donors and added high-resolution HLA genotyping. Rather than drawing on any new phenotypic data, the later analysis identified candidate immune exposures from TCR beta sequences and the way those sequences occurred across donors. In an earlier analysis of 587 of the donors, high-throughput TCR beta sequencing was used to judge whether each TCR beta V gene segment behaved as functional or pseudogenic. Donor age, sex, ethnicity and CMV serostatus were compiled alongside the repertoire data. Genome-wide SNP genotypes for about 65% of the 666 donors were used in a later genetic analysis, which treated that subset as a discovery cohort. Every discovery cohort repertoire had been produced on one sequencing platform. Class I and class II HLA loci were covered by the typing at four-digit resolution. Typing coverage differed by locus: A, B, C, DRB1 and DQB1 were typed in about 620-640 donors, DQA1 in approximately 520, DPA1 in some 600, and DPB1 in just under 490. Roughly 5 DR-DQ haplotypes were handled as single units for association and clustering, since linkage in the cohort was strong. Among about 400 genotyped donors of the cohort, an average of roughly 230,000 unique TCR beta nucleotide sequences was sequenced per donor, of which roughly 17% were non-productive.

The cohort was made up of around 720 healthy bone marrow donors. At the time of sampling, all cohort members were nominally healthy, though unrecorded immune exposures were likely present. The donor was CMV seronegative and was included in the group of over 300 seronegative cohort members. Each donor provided a peripheral blood sample, and peripheral blood mononuclear cells were used for TCR beta sequencing. The Qiagen DNeasy Blood Extraction Kit was used to extract genomic DNA from the blood cell samples. Library generation was performed with the immunoSEQ multiplex PCR assay. The multiplex PCR relied on a mix of 60 forward primers for TCR Vbeta segments and 13 reverse primers for TCR Jbeta segments. The CDR3 region of rearranged TCR beta genes was amplified from genomic DNA by a multiplex PCR assay. On the Illumina HiSeq System, the amplified TCR beta libraries were sequenced as 87-base-pair reads. Processing in the source paper ran as follows. In a later analysis, tens of millions of unique TCR beta chains were counted across the roughly 670 repertoires, and about 9.9 million of these chains were shared by at least two donors. A nearest-neighbor algorithm error-corrected the raw reads and collapsed the reads into unique sequences, merging closely related sequences to remove PCR and sequencing errors. To assign V, D and J gene segments, CDR3 sequences were aligned to IMGT reference sequences. For a sequence to be retained, at least a six-nucleotide match to both a V gene segment and a J gene segment was required. Rearrangements were called productive when the CDR3 lacked stop codons and stayed in frame with V and J; all others were non-productive. CDR3 was defined by IMGT convention, running from the second conserved V-encoded cysteine to the conserved J-encoded phenylalanine. The earlier analysis of 500 to 650 of the donors excluded any sequence lacking an unambiguous match to a single V gene segment. An earlier analysis of approximately 590 of the donors classified V segments as functional when productive rearrangements were above 56.7% and as segregating when the standard deviation between donors was above 5%. A statistical classification framework was developed to diagnose cytomegalovirus status using the catalog of TCR beta chain sequences. In a later analysis, V and J genes were assigned by comparing TCR nucleotide sequences against IMGT/GENE-DB human TR gene sequences. Using the TCRdist pipeline, a later analysis assigned CDR3 sequences along with most-parsimonious VDJ recombination scenarios. A later analysis defined each TCR beta chain by its CDR3 amino acid sequence plus V-gene family, and excluded reads lacking a unique V-gene family. To address suspected cross-contamination and a sequencing artifact, a later analysis removed over 500 highly shared, low-generation-probability nucleotide sequences. For each public chain, a later analysis derived a clonal expansion index from normalized ranks of inferred template counts within each repertoire. In a later analysis, generation probabilities were computed with a VDJ recombination model fitted to out-of-frame rearrangements, and the resulting probabilities were checked against IGoR. Hypergeometric tests were used in a later analysis to score TCR-TCR, TCR-HLA and TCR-CMV co-occurrence, with a repertoire-size bias correction applied to the TCR pairs. To estimate false discovery rates, a later analysis permuted the HLA or CMV assignments 20 times. In a later analysis, co-occurring TCRs were grouped using DBSCAN, with TCRdist sequence similarity added in when clustering inside HLA-allele-positive subsets. Co-occurrence clustering excluded repertoires with fewer than 30,000 or more than 120,000 public chains, plus five with anomalous nucleotide sharing. Imported from immuneACCESS, the table was reduced by TCRdb to in-frame sequences with V and J called. These copies leave out some clones; in studies compared against another copy, an unresolved V gene accounts for under half, and the cause of the remainder is not known. V and J calls and clone size are given by that table; D and trimming were obtained from the DNA. A total of approximately 220,000 clones appear in this sample, about 77% of them only once. The ten largest clones capture 1.5% to 2% of the sample.

The full study reports these points: Roughly uniform sequencing depth across donors was assumed in presence/absence analyses, although this assumption may not hold. Because HLA typing was missing for some donors at each locus, association tests included only the typed subset. According to the authors, the approach could potentially be generalized to other disease states and immunological phenotypes. According to a later analysis, parvovirus B19, influenza, CMV and Epstein-Barr virus appeared linked to several top co-occurrence clusters. Because counts were too low, roughly 16 rarely observed V segments, including chromosome 9 orphons, were left out of the earlier analysis of approximately 500 of the donors. In a later analysis, the rate of TCR association differed among HLA loci, with DRB1 alleles having the most associated TCRs and HLA-C alleles having the fewest. The study gave a list of 150 to 200 TCR beta chains associated with cytomegalovirus. An earlier analysis of approximately 600 of the donors showed that most TCR beta V segments appeared in productive rearrangements either about 87% or about 30% of the time, which broadly matched IMGT annotations. In a later analysis, HLA-associated TCR beta chains were found to be more clonally expanded and to have lower generation probabilities than equally common non-associated chains. A cluster of highly shared sequence variants was judged likely to represent a technical artifact of the sequencing pipeline. While some public TCRs were present in many individuals, most TCR sequences turned up only very rarely across donors. Strong co-occurrence of HLA alleles, especially DR and DQ, made assigning TCR associations to individual alleles difficult. A few of the identified cytomegalovirus-associated TCR beta chains were confirmed in vitro to be specific for cytomegalovirus antigens. Correlated functional status among segregating V segments might reflect linkage disequilibrium, but an unknown experimental factor could not be ruled out. Immune exposure information for the cohort was limited to CMV serostatus. A further reported finding was that TCR beta sequences accurately predicted the HLA-A and HLA-B alleles for most subjects in the first cohort. Most CMV-associated TCR beta chains appeared to be HLA-restricted in a later analysis, and the HLA associations seemed to be driven largely by CMV exposure. In both the original and validation cohorts, the classifier was reported to diagnose cytomegalovirus status with high specificity and sensitivity. A later genetic analysis associated a missense DCLRE1C variant with V-gene and J-gene trimming of TCR beta chains, and an independent cohort replicated the association. In a later analysis, some 18,000 TCR beta sequences were associated with specific HLA alleles at a false discovery rate of 0.05. The cohort was sequenced for TCR beta chains only, and without alpha or paired-chain data the features that could be detected were limited. In a later genetic analysis, fewer N-insertions in productive TCRs were reported among donors in an Asian-associated ancestry cluster than the approximately 710-donor mean.

In regard to this clone: There is no known antigen for this receptor. It has no much larger one-base neighbor in the sample; base qualities were not kept.

Sequences were obtained from PBMCs. The TCR comes from a woman in her twenties or thirties in good health and CMV-seronegative.

CDR3 sequence: CASSLLGLAGANEQYF. In nucleotides, the sequence is TGTGCCAGCTCACTCCTTGGACTAGCGGGAGCTAACGAGCAGTACTTC. The V and J segments used are TRBV18 and TRBJ2-7; a stretch of 13 junction bases matches TRBD2. The germline V gene supplies CDR1 KGHSH and CDR2 LQKENI. From its cysteine to its phenylalanine, the CDR3 spans 16 amino acids. CDR3 DNA is the only sequence kept; it has 48 bases, read in frame from the first base. The germline V and J ends show losses of 4 bases and 5 bases respectively, and no gene match explains 8 bases of the junction.